This T cell receptor (beta chain) was retrieved from a study of cytomegalovirus exposure and HLA in healthy donors. A multiplex PCR was run with 60 Vbeta primers and 13 Jbeta primers. In the study's own analysis: Later analysis identified roughly 82 million unique TCR beta chains, approximately 11 million shared. Here immunoSEQ multiplex PCR was the method, and the copy in TCRdb shows in-frame clones only, minus some. V, J and clone size reflect that table, while D and trimming were determined from the DNA. This sample has 160,000 or so clones; roughly 79% occur once, and the top ten carry approximately 6.8%. Input material: PBMCs. The TCR sequence derives from a middle-aged woman in good health and CMV-seropositive.

CDR3 loop: CASSPGTGDNQPQHF. The CDR3 DNA reads TGTGCCAGCAGCCCTGGGACAGGGGACAATCAGCCCCAGCATTTT. The chain employs TRBV11-2 and TRBJ1-5, with TRBD1 matching 10 bases. The CDR3 sequence is 15 residues long. Germline lookup yields CDR1 SGHAT and CDR2 FQNNGV. With V trimmed by 5 bases and J by 3 bases, 4 bases remained unmatched.